Listed here is a single T cell receptor (beta chain). This sample stems from a study of blood T cell repertoires in COVID-19. About the study: Some COVID-19 samples were acute and others convalescent; all came from the United States, Italy and Spain. Nucleic acid was either cDNA or gDNA, and it came from T cells, B-cell-depleted T cells, or PBMCs.

Trimming stripped 7 bases from V and 4 bases from J, with 16 bases between. The length of the CDR3 is 14 residues. Germline-derived CDR1 and CDR2 are SGHRS and YFSETQ. Study processing details: The authors estimated nucleated cell counts from reference gene primer amplification. TCRdb's table, derived via immunoSEQ multiplex PCR, lists solely in-frame clones and lacks some. That table gives V, J and clone size, and the DNA gave D and trimming. Here the sample spans a few hundred thousand clones, roughly 85% being singletons. The source material was peripheral blood. The chain uses TRBV5-1 and TRBJ2-3; D perhaps matches TRBD2 (6 bases). The origin of this receptor is a man in his sixties who had recovered from COVID-19. Here the CDR3 reads CASSSGSYADTQYF. The CDR3 DNA sequence: TGCGCCAGCTCGTCCGGGAGCTATGCAGATACGCAGTATTTT.